Given below is one TCR beta chain in context. As yet, its antigen is unknown. This sample was taken from a study of cytomegalovirus exposure and HLA in healthy donors. Broader study findings: Information on immune exposure was restricted to one variable (CMV serostatus). What a later analysis showed was that several of the most significant clusters appeared linked to common viral pathogens.

V shed 2 bases and J 2 bases; nucleotides not matched to a gene: 1. CDR1 and CDR2 from the germline V gene are MNHEY and SMNVEV (reference sequence). The CDR3 covers 14 residues. Amplification used 60 Vbeta primers and 13 Jbeta primers. As processed by the authors: Counted up in a later analysis, unique TCR beta chains came to 65 million to 100 million, with about 9.9 million shared. Measured with immunoSEQ multiplex PCR; TCRdb has only the in-frame clones, and not every one. The DNA was the basis for D and trimming; V, J and clone size are from that table. Seen here are about 140,000 clones, 60% to 85% observed once, and the top ten hold approximately 4%. The donors were healthy bone marrow donors.

Sequencing used PBMCs. The genes are TRBV27 and TRBJ2-7; 9 bases line up with TRBD1. The TCR was taken from a man in his late teens or twenties in good health and CMV-seronegative. This chain's CDR3 is CASSLDRGTYEQYF. CDR3 in DNA: TGTGCCAGCAGTTTAGACAGGGGGACCTACGAGCAGTACTTC.